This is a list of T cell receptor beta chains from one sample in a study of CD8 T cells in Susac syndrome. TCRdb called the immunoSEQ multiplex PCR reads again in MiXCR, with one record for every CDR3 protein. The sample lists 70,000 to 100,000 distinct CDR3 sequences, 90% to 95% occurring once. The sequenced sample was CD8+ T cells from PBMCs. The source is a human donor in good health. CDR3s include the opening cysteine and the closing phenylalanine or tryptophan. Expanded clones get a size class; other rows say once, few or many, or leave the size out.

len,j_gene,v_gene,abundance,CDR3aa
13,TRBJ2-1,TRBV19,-,CASNWGLANEQFF
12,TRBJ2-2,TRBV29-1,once,CSVWLSPGELFF
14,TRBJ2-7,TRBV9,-,CASSPGDGGYEQYF
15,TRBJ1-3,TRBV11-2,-,CASSLDFSSGNTIYF
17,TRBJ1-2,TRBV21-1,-,CASSKGPGLLANYGYTF
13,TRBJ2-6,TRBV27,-,CASSLGGANVLTF
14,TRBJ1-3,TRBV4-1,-,CASTRTLSGNTIYF
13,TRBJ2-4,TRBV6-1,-,CASVQLAKNIQYF
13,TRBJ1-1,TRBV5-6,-,CASSYSMVTEAFF
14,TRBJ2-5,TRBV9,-,CASNPGGLSETQYF
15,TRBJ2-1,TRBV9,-,CASSVGLAGANEQFF
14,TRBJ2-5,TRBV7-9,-,CASSSTGREETQYF
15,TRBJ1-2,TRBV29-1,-,CSVEGVLTSNYGYTF
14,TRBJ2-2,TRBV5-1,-,CASSLRGNTGELFF
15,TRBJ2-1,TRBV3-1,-,CASIGGSGRYNEQFF
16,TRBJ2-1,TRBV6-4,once,CAPSISSGGTNNEQFF
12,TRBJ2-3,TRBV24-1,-,CATSDSPGTQYF
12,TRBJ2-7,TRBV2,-,CASSEEYYEQYF
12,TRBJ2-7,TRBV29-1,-,CSVEVGGPKQYF
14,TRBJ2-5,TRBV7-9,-,CASSLVGARETQYF
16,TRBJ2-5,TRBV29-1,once,CSVEEFLAGGEETQYF
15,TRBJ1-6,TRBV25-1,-,CASSEYGRDNSPLHF
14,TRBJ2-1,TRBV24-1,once,CATSAPGSYNEQFF
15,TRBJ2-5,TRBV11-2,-,CASSLLQGKEETQYF
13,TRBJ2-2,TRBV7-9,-,CARGRLNTGELFF
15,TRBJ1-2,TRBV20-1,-,CSARDHGGADYGYTF
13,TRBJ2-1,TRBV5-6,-,CASSLVTYNEQFF
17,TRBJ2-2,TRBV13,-,CASSSLRVRLNTGELFF
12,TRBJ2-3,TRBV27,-,CASSFRGDTQYF
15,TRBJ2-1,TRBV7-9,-,CASSSPWGGDNEQFF
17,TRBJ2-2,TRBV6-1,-,CASFGASGTGVGGELFF
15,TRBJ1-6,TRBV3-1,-,CASSQDPGRNSPLHF
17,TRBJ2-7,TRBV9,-,CASSDLAGGQFPYEQYF
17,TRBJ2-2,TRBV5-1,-,CASSSTGTGVIIGELFF